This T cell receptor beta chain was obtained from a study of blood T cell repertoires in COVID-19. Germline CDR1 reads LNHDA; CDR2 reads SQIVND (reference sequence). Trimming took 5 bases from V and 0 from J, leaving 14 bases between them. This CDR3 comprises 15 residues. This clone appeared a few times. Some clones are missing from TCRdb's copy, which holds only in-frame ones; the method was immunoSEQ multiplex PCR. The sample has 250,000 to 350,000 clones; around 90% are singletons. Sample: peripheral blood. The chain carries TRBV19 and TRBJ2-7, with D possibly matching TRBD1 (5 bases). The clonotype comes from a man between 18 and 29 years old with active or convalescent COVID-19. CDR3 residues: CASSLRQLHSYEQYF. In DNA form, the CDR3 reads TGTGCCAGTAGTCTCCGACAGTTACACTCCTACGAGCAGTACTTC.